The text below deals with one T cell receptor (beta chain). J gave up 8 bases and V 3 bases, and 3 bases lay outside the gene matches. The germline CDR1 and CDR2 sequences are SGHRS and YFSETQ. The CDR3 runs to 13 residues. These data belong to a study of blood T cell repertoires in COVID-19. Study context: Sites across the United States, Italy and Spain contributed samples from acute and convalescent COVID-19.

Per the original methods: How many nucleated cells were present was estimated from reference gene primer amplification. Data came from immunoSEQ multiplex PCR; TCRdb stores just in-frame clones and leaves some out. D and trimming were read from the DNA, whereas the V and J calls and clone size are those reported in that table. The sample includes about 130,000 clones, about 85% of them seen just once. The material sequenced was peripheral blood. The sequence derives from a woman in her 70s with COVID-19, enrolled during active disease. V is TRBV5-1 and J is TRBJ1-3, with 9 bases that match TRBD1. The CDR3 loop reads CASSSGQGDTIYF. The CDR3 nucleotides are TGCGCCAGCAGCTCGGGACAGGGAGACACCATATATTTT.